The 12 T cell receptor beta chains below come from one sample, sequenced in a study of Ad26.COV2.S vaccination and SARS-CoV-2 variants. Treatment in this sample: 15 to 20 received Ad26.COV2.S at low or high dose, single or two shots; roughly five received placebo; per-sample allocation not given. Following the first vaccine or placebo injection, samples were taken on day 63. Clones were read by immunoSEQ multiplex PCR, and TCRdb kept only the in-frame ones, dropping some. The sample holds around 320,000 clones; about 82% are singletons and the top ten take 2.1%. Sequencing used peripheral blood, obtained in a trial of Ad26.COV2.S vaccine versus placebo. All receptors come from a person aged 18-65 years who received the Ad26.COV2.S COVID-19 vaccine or a placebo.

V usage is TRBV4-1 and J usage is TRBJ1-2; D may be TRBD1 (5 bases). Trimming pared 1 base from V and 0 bases from J, leaving 9 bases between. The germline V gene encodes CDR1 MGHRA and CDR2 YSYEKL. This CDR3 is built from 15 residues. Written as DNA, the CDR3 is TGCGCCAGCAGCCAAGTAGGGGCCGCTAACTATGGCTACACCTTC. It specifies CASSQVGAANYGYTF.

This clone has more than one count but fewer than ten. The chain couples TRBV29-1 to TRBJ2-7, with TRBD2 matching 10 bases. There are 14 residues in the CDR3. Germline V gene sequence: CDR1 SQVTM, CDR2 ANQGSEA. Trimming cost V 2 bases and J 4 bases; bases outside gene matches: 5. CDR3 DNA: TGCAGCGTTGAATTAGGGACTAGCGTATACGAGCAGTACTTC. Protein: CSVELGTSVYEQYF.

V usage is TRBV5-6 and J usage is TRBJ1-4, with D perhaps TRBD1 (6 bases). The V end was cut by 4 bases, the J end by 8 bases, with 18 bases between. Germline CDR1 reads SGHDT; CDR2 reads YYEEEE. This CDR3 spans 15 amino acids. CDR3 sequence reads: CASSIQQGFVEKLFF. CDR3 sequence (DNA): TGTGCCAGCAGCATACAACAGGGCTTTGTGGAAAAACTGTTTTTT.

The chain recombines TRBV5-6 with TRBJ2-7; 7 bases are shared with TRBD1. CDR1 is SGHDT and CDR2 is YYEEEE in the germline V gene. With 0 bases clipped from V and 0 bases from J, the junction kept 3 bases outside the gene matches. The CDR3 contains 15 residues. Here the CDR3 DNA reads TGTGCCAGCAGCTTGGCCGGGACAGTCTCCTACGAGCAGTACTTC. Its protein is CASSLAGTVSYEQYF.

The rearrangement joins TRBV7-9 to TRBJ1-3, with no clear D. CDR3 length equals 16 residues. Looked up from germline, CDR1 is SEHNR and CDR2 is FQNEAQ (reference sequence). V was clipped by 1 base and J by 2 bases, with 12 bases between them. The CDR3 coding sequence is TGTGCCAGCAGCTTAGGGCTGGCCACAACTGGAAACACCATATATTTT. This encodes CASSLGLATTGNTIYF.

This clone was counted only a few times. V and J are TRBV9 and TRBJ1-2, with D maybe TRBD1 (5 bases). The length of the CDR3 is 14 residues. The germline V gene has CDR1 SGDLS and CDR2 YYNGEE. The germline V and J ends were trimmed by 0 bases and 4 bases, with 10 bases remaining between them. The CDR3 DNA is TGTGCCAGCAGCGTAGATCAGGGCGGCTATGGCTACACCTTC. This codes for CASSVDQGGYGYTF. Filled out from reference TRBV9 and TRBJ1-2, the complete variable domain reads DSGVTQTPKHLITATGQRVTLRCSPRSGDLSVYWYQQSLDQGLQFLIQYYNGEERAKGNILERFSAQQFPDLHSELNLSSLELGDSALYFCASSVDQGGYGYTFGSGTRLTVV.

V gene TRBV10-2 combines with J gene TRBJ1-5; D not resolved. Germline V gene data show CDR1 as WSHSY and CDR2 as SAAADI. CDR3 length equals 12 residues. V was cut by 2 bases and J by 11 bases, with 10 bases left in between. CDR3 sequence reads: CASSETRSAQHF. The CDR3 bases are TGCGCCAGCAGTGAGACCCGCTCGGCCCAGCATTTT.

J is TRBJ1-4 and V is TRBV6-6, with 8 positions matching TRBD1. The CDR3 loop spans 15 amino acids. CDR1 is MNHNY and CDR2 is SVGAGI in the germline V gene (reference sequence). Trimming took 6 bases from V and 8 from J; bases not matched to a gene: 11. The CDR3 nucleotides read TGTGCCAGCAGCACGTCTACAGGGGGAAGCGAAAAACTGTTTTTT. Encoded protein: CASSTSTGGSEKLFF.

The DNA for the CDR3 is TGTGCCATCAGTGAGTCGAGCGGAGGGGTGGCCTATGGCTACACCTTC. It codes for CAISESSGGVAYGYTF. The chain couples TRBV10-3 to TRBJ1-2; possible D gene TRBD1, 5 bases. V was pared by 0 bases and J by 4 bases, with 15 bases between. CDR1 and CDR2 (germline): ENHRY, SYGVKD. There are 16 residues in the CDR3.

The chain links TRBV2 to TRBJ2-3; 7 nucleotides match TRBD2. Germline assignment: CDR1 SNHLY and CDR2 FYNNEI. The V segment lost 7 bases and the J segment 1 base; nucleotides outside the gene matches: 5. The CDR3 is made up of 14 amino acids. CDR3 DNA sequence: TGTGCCAGCACCTCTAGCGGCGGCACAGATACGCAGTATTTT. Translation: CASTSSGGTDTQYF.

The chain has TRBV6-5 and TRBJ1-6; D unresolved. Trimming removed 5 bases at V and 7 bases at J, with 12 bases between. The germline V gene encodes CDR1 MNHEY and CDR2 SVGAGI. This CDR3 comprises 14 residues. The CDR3 sequence is CASSRTGLNSPLHF. The DNA of the CDR3 is TGTGCCAGCAGTAGAACTGGACTAAATTCACCCCTCCACTTT.

The chain carries TRBV7-3 and TRBJ1-2; no clear D. Germline CDR1 is SGHTA and CDR2 is FQGTGA. Trimming took 1 base from V and 8 from J, leaving 11 bases between them. The CDR3 is made up of 13 amino acids. The CDR3 reads CASSLRSGEGYTF. The CDR3, as DNA: TGTGCCAGCAGCTTAAGGAGCGGAGAGGGCTACACCTTC.